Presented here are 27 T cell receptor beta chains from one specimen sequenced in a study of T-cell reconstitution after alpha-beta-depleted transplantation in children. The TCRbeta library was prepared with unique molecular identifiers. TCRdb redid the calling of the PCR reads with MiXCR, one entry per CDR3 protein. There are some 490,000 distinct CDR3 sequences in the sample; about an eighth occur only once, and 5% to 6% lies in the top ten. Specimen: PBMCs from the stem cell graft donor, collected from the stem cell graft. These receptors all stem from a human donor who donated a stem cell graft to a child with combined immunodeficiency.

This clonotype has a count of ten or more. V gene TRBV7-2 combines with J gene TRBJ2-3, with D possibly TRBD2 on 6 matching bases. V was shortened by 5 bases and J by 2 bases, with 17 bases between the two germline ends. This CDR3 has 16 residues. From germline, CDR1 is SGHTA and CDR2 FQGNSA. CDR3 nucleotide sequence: TGTGCCAGCAGCCCGTTTGTAGGACTATCCACAGATACGCAGTATTTT. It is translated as CASSPFVGLSTDTQYF.

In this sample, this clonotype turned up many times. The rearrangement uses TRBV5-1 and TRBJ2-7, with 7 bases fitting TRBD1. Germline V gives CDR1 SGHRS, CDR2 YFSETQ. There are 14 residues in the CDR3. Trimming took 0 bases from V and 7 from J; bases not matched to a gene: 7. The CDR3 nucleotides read TGCGCCAGCAGCTTGGCCGAGGGGGCGGAAGAGCAGTACTTC. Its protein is CASSLAEGAEEQYF.

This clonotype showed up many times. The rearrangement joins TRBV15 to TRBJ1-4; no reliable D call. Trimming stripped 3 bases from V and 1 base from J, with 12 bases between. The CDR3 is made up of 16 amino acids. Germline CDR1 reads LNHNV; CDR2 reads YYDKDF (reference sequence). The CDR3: CATSRGPLGTNEKLFF. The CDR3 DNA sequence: TGTGCCACCAGCAGGGGCCCGTTGGGAACTAATGAAAAACTGTTTTTT.

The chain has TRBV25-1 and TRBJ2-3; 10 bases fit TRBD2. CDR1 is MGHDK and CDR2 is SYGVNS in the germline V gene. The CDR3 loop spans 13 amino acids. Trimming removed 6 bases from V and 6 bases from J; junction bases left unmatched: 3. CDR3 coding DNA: TGTGCCAGCAGAGCGGGAGGGCTGGATACGCAGTATTTT. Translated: CASRAGGLDTQYF.

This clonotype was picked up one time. CDR3 loop: CASSLAGTGLSYEQYF. The CDR3 bases are TGCGCCAGCAGCTTGGCCGGGACAGGGCTTTCCTACGAGCAGTACTTC. The chain combines TRBV5-1 with TRBJ2-7, with TRBD1 matching 9 bases. Looked up from germline, CDR1 is SGHRS and CDR2 is YFSETQ. The CDR3 is 16 residues long. V trimming: 0 bases; J trimming: 1 base; junction bases outside the gene matches: 5. The entire variable domain, with the rest obtained from reference TRBV5-1 and TRBJ2-7, is as follows: KAGVTQTPRYLIKTRGQQVTLSCSPISGHRSVSWYQQTPGQGLQFLFEYFSETQRNKGNFPGRFSGRQFSNSRSEMNVSTLELGDSALYLCASSLAGTGLSYEQYFGPGTRLTVT.

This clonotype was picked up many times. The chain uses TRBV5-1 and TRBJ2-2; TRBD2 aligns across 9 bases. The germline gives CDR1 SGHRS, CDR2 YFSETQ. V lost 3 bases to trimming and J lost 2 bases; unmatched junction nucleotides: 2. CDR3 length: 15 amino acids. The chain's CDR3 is CASSSGLANTGELFF. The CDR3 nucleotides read TGCGCCAGCAGCTCGGGACTAGCCAACACCGGGGAGCTGTTTTTT.

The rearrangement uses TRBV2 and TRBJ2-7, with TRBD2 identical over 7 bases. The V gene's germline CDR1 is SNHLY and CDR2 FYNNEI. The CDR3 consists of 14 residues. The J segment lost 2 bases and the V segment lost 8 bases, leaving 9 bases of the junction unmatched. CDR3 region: CASVNAGDAYEQYF. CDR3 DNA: TGTGCCAGCGTCAACGCGGGAGACGCCTACGAGCAGTACTTC.

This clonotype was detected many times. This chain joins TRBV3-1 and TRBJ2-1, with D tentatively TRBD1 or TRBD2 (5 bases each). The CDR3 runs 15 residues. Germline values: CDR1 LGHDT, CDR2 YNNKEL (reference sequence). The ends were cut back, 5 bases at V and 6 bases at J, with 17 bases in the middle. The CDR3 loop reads CASSSIRDHGNEQFF. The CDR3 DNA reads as TGTGCCAGCAGCAGTATTCGGGACCACGGCAATGAGCAGTTCTTC.

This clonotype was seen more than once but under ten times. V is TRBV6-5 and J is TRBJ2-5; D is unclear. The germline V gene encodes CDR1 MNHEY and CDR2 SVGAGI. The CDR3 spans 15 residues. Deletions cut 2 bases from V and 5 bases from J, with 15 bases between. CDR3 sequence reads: CASSYLDRVGETQYF. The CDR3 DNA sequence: TGTGCCAGCAGTTACCTCGATAGGGTGGGGGAGACCCAGTACTTC.

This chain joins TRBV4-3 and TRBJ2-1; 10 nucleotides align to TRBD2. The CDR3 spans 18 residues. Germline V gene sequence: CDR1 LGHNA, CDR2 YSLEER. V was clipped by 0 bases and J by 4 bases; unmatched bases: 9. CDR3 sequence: CASSQEGASGSTYNEQFF. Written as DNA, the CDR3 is TGCGCCAGCAGCCAAGAAGGGGCTAGCGGGAGCACTTACAATGAGCAGTTCTTC.

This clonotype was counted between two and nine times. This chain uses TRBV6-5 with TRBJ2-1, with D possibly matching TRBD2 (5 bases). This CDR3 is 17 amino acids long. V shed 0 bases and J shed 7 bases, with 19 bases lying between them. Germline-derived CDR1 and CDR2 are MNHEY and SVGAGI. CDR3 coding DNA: TGTGCCAGCAGTTACTCGCCCCCCGGGGTTGGGTTTAATGAGCAGTTCTTC. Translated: CASSYSPPGVGFNEQFF.

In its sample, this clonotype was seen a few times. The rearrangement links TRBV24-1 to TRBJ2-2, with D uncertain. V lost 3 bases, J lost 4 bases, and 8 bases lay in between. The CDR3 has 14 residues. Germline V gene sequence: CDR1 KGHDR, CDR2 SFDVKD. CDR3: CATSDVPATGELFF. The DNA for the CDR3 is TGTGCCACCAGTGATGTGCCAGCCACCGGGGAGCTGTTTTTT.

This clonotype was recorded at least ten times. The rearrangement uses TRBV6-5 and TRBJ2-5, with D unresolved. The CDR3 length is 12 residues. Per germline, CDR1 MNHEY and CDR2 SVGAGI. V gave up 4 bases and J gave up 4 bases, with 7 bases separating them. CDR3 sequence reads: CASSLMGETQYF. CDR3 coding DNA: TGTGCCAGCAGTTTAATGGGAGAGACCCAGTACTTC.

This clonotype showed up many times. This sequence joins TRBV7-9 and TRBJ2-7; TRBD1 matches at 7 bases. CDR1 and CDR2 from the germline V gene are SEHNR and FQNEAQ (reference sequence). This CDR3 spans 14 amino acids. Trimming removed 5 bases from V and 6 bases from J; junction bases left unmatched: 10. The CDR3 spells CASSTRQGEGEQYF. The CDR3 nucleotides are TGTGCCAGCAGCACCCGACAGGGTGAAGGCGAGCAGTACTTC. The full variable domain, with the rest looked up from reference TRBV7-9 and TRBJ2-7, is DTGVSQNPRHKITKRGQNVTFRCDPISEHNRLYWYRQTLGQGPEFLTYFQNEAQLEKSRLLSDRFSAERPKGSFSTLEIQRTEQGDSAMYLCASSTRQGEGEQYFGPGTRLTVT.

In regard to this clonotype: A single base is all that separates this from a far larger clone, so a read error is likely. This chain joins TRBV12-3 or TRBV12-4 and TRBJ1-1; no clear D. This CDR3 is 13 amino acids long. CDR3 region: CASSLGANTEPFF. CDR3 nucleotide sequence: TGTGCCAGCAGTTTGGGAGCTAACACTGAACCTTTCTTT.

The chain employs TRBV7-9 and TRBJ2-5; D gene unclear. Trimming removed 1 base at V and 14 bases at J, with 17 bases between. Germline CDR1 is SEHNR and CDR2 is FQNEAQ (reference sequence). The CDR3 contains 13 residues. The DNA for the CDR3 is TGTGCCAGCAGCTTAGAAAGCCCGTCCCCCTATTACTTC. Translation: CASSLESPSPYYF.

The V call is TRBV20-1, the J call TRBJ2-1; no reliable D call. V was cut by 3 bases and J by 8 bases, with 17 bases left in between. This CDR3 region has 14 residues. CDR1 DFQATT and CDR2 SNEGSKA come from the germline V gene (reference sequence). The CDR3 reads CSASARYGFDEQFF. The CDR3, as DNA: TGCAGTGCTAGTGCTAGATACGGCTTCGATGAGCAGTTCTTC.

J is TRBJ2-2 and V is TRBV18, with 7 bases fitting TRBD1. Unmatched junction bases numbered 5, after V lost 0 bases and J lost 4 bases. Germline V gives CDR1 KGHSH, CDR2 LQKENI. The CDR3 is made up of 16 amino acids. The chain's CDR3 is CASSPPGRGTTGELFF. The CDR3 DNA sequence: TGTGCCAGCTCACCACCGGGCAGGGGGACCACCGGGGAGCTGTTTTTT.

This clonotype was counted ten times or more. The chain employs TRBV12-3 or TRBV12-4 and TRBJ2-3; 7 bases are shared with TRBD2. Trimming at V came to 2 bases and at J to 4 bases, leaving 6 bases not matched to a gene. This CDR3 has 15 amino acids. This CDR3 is CASSLSRDYADTQYF. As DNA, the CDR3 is TGTGCCAGCAGTTTAAGTCGGGACTACGCAGATACGCAGTATTTT.

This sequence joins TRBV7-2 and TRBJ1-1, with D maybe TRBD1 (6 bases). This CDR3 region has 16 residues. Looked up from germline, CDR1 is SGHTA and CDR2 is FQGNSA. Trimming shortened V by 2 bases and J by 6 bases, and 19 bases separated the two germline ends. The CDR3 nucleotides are TGTGCCAGCAGCTTACGGGACAAGATTTCAATCGCTGAAGCTTTCTTT. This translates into CASSLRDKISIAEAFF.

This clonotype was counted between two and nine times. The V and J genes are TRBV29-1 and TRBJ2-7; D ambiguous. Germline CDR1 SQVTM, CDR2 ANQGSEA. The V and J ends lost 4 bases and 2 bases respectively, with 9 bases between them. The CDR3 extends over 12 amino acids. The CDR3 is CSVVRAPYEQYF. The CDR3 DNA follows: TGCAGCGTTGTTCGGGCTCCCTACGAGCAGTACTTC.

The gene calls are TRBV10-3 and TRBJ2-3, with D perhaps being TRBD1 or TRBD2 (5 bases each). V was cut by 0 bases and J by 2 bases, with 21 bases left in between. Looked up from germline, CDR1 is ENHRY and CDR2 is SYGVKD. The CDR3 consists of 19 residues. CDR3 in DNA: TGTGCCATCAGTGAGTCGGGGACCTGGGAGTTCTCCTACACAGATACGCAGTATTTT. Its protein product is CAISESGTWEFSYTDTQYF.

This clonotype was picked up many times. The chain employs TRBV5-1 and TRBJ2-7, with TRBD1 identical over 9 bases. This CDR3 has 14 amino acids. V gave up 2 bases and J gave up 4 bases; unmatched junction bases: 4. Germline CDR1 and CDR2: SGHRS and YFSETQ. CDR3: CASSLNDRGYEQYF. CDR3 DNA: TGCGCCAGCAGCTTAAATGACAGGGGGTACGAGCAGTACTTC.

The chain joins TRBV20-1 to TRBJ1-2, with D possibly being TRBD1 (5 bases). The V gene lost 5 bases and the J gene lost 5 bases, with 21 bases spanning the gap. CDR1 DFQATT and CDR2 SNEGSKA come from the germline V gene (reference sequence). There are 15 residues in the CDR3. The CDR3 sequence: CSAWAPSGPSYGYTF. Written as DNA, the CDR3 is TGCAGTGCTTGGGCCCCGTCGGGGCCTTCTTATGGCTACACCTTC.

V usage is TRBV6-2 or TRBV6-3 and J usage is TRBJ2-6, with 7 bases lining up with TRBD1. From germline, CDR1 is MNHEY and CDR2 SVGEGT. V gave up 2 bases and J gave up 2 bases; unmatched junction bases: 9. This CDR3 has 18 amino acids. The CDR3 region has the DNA TGTGCCAGCAGTTACCACCTCCAGGGGGAAGCTGGGGCCAACGTCCTGACTTTC. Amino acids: CASSYHLQGEAGANVLTF.

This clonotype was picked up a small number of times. The CDR3 here is CASSPTGQNYNEQFF. CDR3 nucleotides: TGTGCCAGCAGCCCCACGGGACAGAATTACAATGAGCAGTTCTTC. This chain joins TRBV7-2 and TRBJ2-1; TRBD1 aligns across 7 bases. The V segment lost 5 bases and the J segment 4 bases; nucleotides outside the gene matches: 8. The CDR3 is 15 residues long. Germline-derived CDR1 and CDR2 are SGHTA and FQGNSA.

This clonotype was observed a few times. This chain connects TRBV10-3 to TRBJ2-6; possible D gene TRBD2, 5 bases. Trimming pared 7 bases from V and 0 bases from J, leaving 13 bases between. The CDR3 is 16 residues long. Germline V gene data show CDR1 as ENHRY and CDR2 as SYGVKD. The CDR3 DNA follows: TGTGCCATCAACCAGGAGGTCAACTCTGGGGCCAACGTCCTGACTTTC. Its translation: CAINQEVNSGANVLTF.